This paragraph reports one TCR beta chain. The CDR3 has 16 residues. Trimming left V 1 base short and J 8 bases short, with 16 bases between. Germline V gene sequence: CDR1 SGDLS, CDR2 YYNGEE. The entry originates in a study of blood T cell repertoires in COVID-19. The assay was immunoSEQ multiplex PCR, and TCRdb's table has in-frame clones only and misses some. Among 200,000 to 250,000 clones listed, approximately 77% were seen once. The clonotype comes from a woman older than 75 with acute or convalescent COVID-19. Sequenced material: peripheral blood. This sequence joins TRBV9 and TRBJ1-6; D is perhaps TRBD1 (5 bases). CDR3 region: CASSVTPRGGDSPLHF. The CDR3 nucleotides are TGTGCCAGCAGCGTAACACCTCGGGGAGGGGATTCACCCCTCCACTTT.